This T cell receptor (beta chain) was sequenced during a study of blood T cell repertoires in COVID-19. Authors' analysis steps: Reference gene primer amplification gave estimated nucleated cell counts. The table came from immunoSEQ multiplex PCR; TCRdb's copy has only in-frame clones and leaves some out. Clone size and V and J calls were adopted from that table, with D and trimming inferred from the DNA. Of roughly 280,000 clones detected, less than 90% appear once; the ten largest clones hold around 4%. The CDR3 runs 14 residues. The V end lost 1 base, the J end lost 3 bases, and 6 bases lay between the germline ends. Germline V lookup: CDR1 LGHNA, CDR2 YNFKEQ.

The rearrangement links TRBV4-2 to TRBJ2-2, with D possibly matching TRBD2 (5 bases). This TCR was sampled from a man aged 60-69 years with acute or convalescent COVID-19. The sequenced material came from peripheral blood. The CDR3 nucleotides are TGTGCCAGCAGCCAAGCGGAGGACACCGGGGAGCTGTTTTTT. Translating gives CASSQAEDTGELFF.